These 24 T cell receptor beta chains originate from one sample sequenced in a study of beta chain features in type 1 diabetes. Every bit of the isolated RNA underwent reverse transcription, so sequencing read expressed TCRB transcripts. Sequencing was performed with immunoSEQ multiplex PCR; in TCRdb, only in-frame clones are kept and a portion is missing. The repertoire holds about 150,000 clones, with around 8% as singletons. The sequenced material came from central memory CD4+ T cells from blood. These receptors were taken from a man aged 18 to 35 in good health.

This clone appeared a few times. Other nucleotide sequences in the sample specify the same CDR3. The chain employs TRBV5-1 and TRBJ1-1; 9 bases agree with TRBD1. This CDR3 is built from 15 residues. Germline V lookup: CDR1 SGHRS, CDR2 YFSETQ. V trimming: 0 bases; J trimming: 0 bases; junction bases outside the gene matches: 0. The CDR3 DNA reads TGCGCCAGCAGCTTGGGGACAGGGGTGAACACTGAAGCTTTCTTT. Its protein product is CASSLGTGVNTEAFF.

This clone has just a few counts. The chain has TRBV7-2 and TRBJ2-2; 12 nucleotides line up with TRBD1. Germline values: CDR1 SGHTA, CDR2 FQGNSA. The CDR3 length is 15 residues. V trimming: 5 bases; J trimming: 8 bases; junction bases outside the gene matches: 6. The CDR3 DNA reads TGTGCCAGCAGCCCCGGGACAGGGGGCTTGGGGGAGCTGTTTTTT. Protein: CASSPGTGGLGELFF.

Only a few counts were recorded for this clone. The chain employs TRBV2 and TRBJ1-5; D is undetermined. V was clipped by 7 bases and J by 6 bases, with 16 bases between them. Germline V lookup: CDR1 SNHLY, CDR2 FYNNEI. The CDR3 contains 14 residues. For the CDR3, the DNA is TGTGCCAGCAAGGAGGATGGAGGCGGTCAGCCCCAGCATTTT. Its translation is CASKEDGGGQPQHF.

This clone showed up many times. The chain's CDR3 is CASSLPGTEAFF. DNA of the CDR3: TGTGCCAGCAGCTTACCGGGAACTGAAGCTTTCTTT. V is TRBV11-2 and J is TRBJ1-1; D remains unclear. The CDR3 runs 12 residues. The V gene's germline CDR1 is SGHAT and CDR2 FQNNGV. Trimming left V 2 bases short and J 5 bases short, with 6 bases between. Supplemented by reference TRBV11-2 and TRBJ1-1, the full variable domain reads EAGVAQSPRYKIIEKRQSVAFWCNPISGHATLYWYQQILGQGPKLLIQFQNNGVVDDSQLPKDRFSAERLKGVDSTLKIQPAKLEDSAVYLCASSLPGTEAFFGQGTRLTVV.

V is TRBV5-4 and J is TRBJ2-7, with TRBD1 matching over 7 bases. This CDR3 has 13 residues. J gave up 5 bases and V 4 bases, and 6 bases lay outside the gene matches. The germline gives CDR1 SGHNT, CDR2 YYREEE (reference sequence). The CDR3 spells CASSLHRGNEQYF. The DNA of the CDR3 is TGTGCCAGCAGCCTCCACAGGGGTAACGAGCAGTACTTC.

The chain uses TRBV5-1 and TRBJ1-2, with 7 bases that match TRBD1. Germline loops: CDR1 SGHRS, CDR2 YFSETQ. Trimming took 2 bases from V and 4 from J; bases not matched to a gene: 23. The CDR3 sequence is 20 residues long. In DNA form, the CDR3 reads TGCGCCAGCAGCTTAAGGACTCCCGGGGCAGGGGGATCCCCGGTCTATGGCTACACCTTC. Its protein is CASSLRTPGAGGSPVYGYTF.

The CDR3 spells CASSLVGGRAIRTDTQYF. The CDR3 nucleotides read TGTGCCAGCAGCTTAGTAGGCGGGAGGGCCATCAGGACAGATACGCAGTATTTT. The chain is built from TRBV7-2 and TRBJ2-3; TRBD2 matches at 9 bases. V shed 1 base and J 3 bases; nucleotides not matched to a gene: 11. Germline V gene sequence: CDR1 SGHTA, CDR2 FQGNSA. The CDR3 length is 18 residues.

At least ten counts were recorded for this clone. The V call is TRBV4-3, the J call TRBJ1-2; D remains ambiguous. V was shortened by 1 base and J by 4 bases, with 10 bases between the two germline ends. Germline CDR1 and CDR2: LGHNA and YSLEER. This CDR3 has 14 residues. The CDR3 loop is CASSQAGGFYGYTF. CDR3 DNA sequence: TGCGCCAGCAGCCAAGCTGGCGGATTCTATGGCTACACCTTC.

This clone has only a few counts. The chain carries TRBV7-3 and TRBJ2-1; possibly TRBD1 for D (6 bases). Trimming shortened V by 6 bases and J by 7 bases, and 16 bases separated the two germline ends. Germline CDR1 is SGHTA and CDR2 is FQGTGA. The CDR3 contains 14 residues. The CDR3 sequence: CASRPTGSGNEQFF. For the CDR3, the DNA is TGTGCCAGCAGACCGACAGGATCGGGGAATGAGCAGTTCTTC.

V and J are TRBV27 and TRBJ2-2, with D maybe TRBD2 (7 bases). The V gene's germline CDR1 is MNHEY and CDR2 SMNVEV (reference sequence). The V end was cut by 10 bases, the J end by 4 bases, with 22 bases between. The CDR3 is 16 amino acids. CDR3 nucleotide sequence: TGTGCCACCCTAGACGGGGGGCGGTCAGGCACCGGGGAGCTGTTTTTT. It yields the protein CATLDGGRSGTGELFF.

This clone was seen a few times. The rearrangement joins TRBV11-3 to TRBJ2-3; TRBD2 aligns across 9 bases. This CDR3 is 15 amino acids long. The germline V gene has CDR1 SGHNT and CDR2 YENEEA. The junction had 8 bases not matched to a gene; V was cut back by 8 bases and J by 2 bases. DNA of the CDR3: TGTGCCAGCTCGAGCGGGGGGAAGATCACAGATACGCAGTATTTT. This gives the protein CASSSGGKITDTQYF.

The J gene is TRBJ2-7, the V gene TRBV28, with D possibly being TRBD2 (6 bases). V dropped 5 bases and J dropped 2 bases, with 13 bases sitting between them. The CDR3 extends over 14 amino acids. Germline-derived CDR1 and CDR2 are MDHEN and SYDVKM. CDR3 in DNA: TGTGCCAGCAGTCCCGGACGGGAGCCCTACGAGCAGTACTTC. This sequence encodes CASSPGREPYEQYF.

The chain couples TRBV5-1 to TRBJ1-3; no clear D. Germline CDR1 is SGHRS and CDR2 is YFSETQ. V lost 4 bases and J 4 bases, leaving 6 bases between the germline ends. There are 12 residues in the CDR3. CDR3 coding DNA: TGCGCCAGCAGCGAGAGGGGAAACACCATATATTTT. Translated: CASSERGNTIYF. Looking up the rest from reference TRBV5-1 and TRBJ1-3 gives the full variable domain: KAGVTQTPRYLIKTRGQQVTLSCSPISGHRSVSWYQQTPGQGLQFLFEYFSETQRNKGNFPGRFSGRQFSNSRSEMNVSTLELGDSALYLCASSERGNTIYFGEGSWLTVV.

The chain couples TRBV5-6 to TRBJ2-7; perhaps TRBD2 as D (7 bases). In germline, CDR1 is SGHDT, CDR2 YYEEEE. V was cut by 4 bases and J by 2 bases, with 13 bases left in between. The CDR3 covers 14 residues. Here the CDR3 reads CASSQGGGTYEQYF. CDR3 in DNA: TGTGCCAGCAGCCAAGGGGGGGGAACCTACGAGCAGTACTTC. Full variable domain (outside the CDR3, taken from reference TRBV5-6 and TRBJ2-7): DAGVTQSPTHLIKTRGQQVTLRCSPKSGHDTVSWYQQALGQGPQFIFQYYEEEERQRGNFPDRFSGHQFPNYSSELNVNALLLGDSALYLCASSQGGGTYEQYFGPGTRLTVT.

This clone came up a few times. This sequence joins TRBV6-6 and TRBJ1-6; 8 bases line up with TRBD1. Germline loops: CDR1 MNHNY, CDR2 SVGAGI (reference sequence). The CDR3 covers 16 residues. V shed 5 bases, J shed 7 bases, and the junction held 10 bases outside the gene matches. The CDR3 spells CASSPRLGTGNSPLHF. In DNA form, the CDR3 reads TGTGCCAGCAGTCCTCGTCTCGGGACAGGCAATTCACCCCTCCACTTT.

This clone was observed a handful of times. The chain is built from TRBV27 and TRBJ2-1; 8 nucleotides line up with TRBD2. The CDR3 spans 13 residues. Germline CDR1 reads MNHEY; CDR2 reads SMNVEV (reference sequence). V shed 3 bases and J 7 bases; nucleotides not matched to a gene: 2. The DNA for the CDR3 is TGTGCCAGCAGTTTCCAGCGGGGGAATGAGCAGTTCTTC. Its protein product is CASSFQRGNEQFF.

This clone was seen repeatedly, ten times or more. The J gene is TRBJ1-2, the V gene TRBV4-3; D might be TRBD1 (5 bases). The CDR3 is 15 amino acids. Germline CDR1 and CDR2: LGHNA and YSLEER. Trimming took 0 bases from V and 8 from J, leaving 16 bases between them. CDR3 region: CASSQETFSGGGYTF. For the CDR3, the DNA is TGCGCCAGCAGCCAAGAGACCTTTAGCGGGGGAGGCTACACCTTC.

The J gene is TRBJ1-4, the V gene TRBV11-2; D is undetermined. Looked up from germline, CDR1 is SGHAT and CDR2 is FQNNGV. The CDR3 is made up of 14 amino acids. The germline V and J ends were trimmed by 1 base and 5 bases, with 8 bases remaining between them. CDR3 region: CASSLGHGNEKLFF. The CDR3 DNA follows: TGTGCCAGCAGCTTAGGACACGGCAATGAAAAACTGTTTTTT.

CDR3 in DNA: TGTGCCAGCAGCTTAAAGCTGGGGGCCTATGGCTACACCTTC. Amino acid sequence: CASSLKLGAYGYTF. V gene TRBV7-2 combines with J gene TRBJ1-2, with D possibly TRBD1 on 6 matching bases. CDR3 length: 14 amino acids. V shed 2 bases and J shed 4 bases, with 11 bases lying between them. Germline V CDR1 and CDR2: SGHTA, FQGNSA.

This clone was observed a handful of times. V is TRBV9 and J is TRBJ2-3; 7 bases align to TRBD1. This CDR3 has 16 residues. From germline, CDR1 is SGDLS and CDR2 YYNGEE. J was trimmed by 6 bases and V by 0 bases; bases with no gene match: 10. This chain's CDR3 is CASSVEITGVGDTQYF. The CDR3 DNA reads as TGTGCCAGCAGCGTAGAGATTACAGGGGTAGGGGATACGCAGTATTTT.

This clone was counted at least ten times. The rearrangement joins TRBV7-3 to TRBJ2-1; 13 bases agree with TRBD2. The CDR3 has 15 residues. V shed 2 bases and J 9 bases; nucleotides not matched to a gene: 4. The V gene's germline CDR1 is SGHTA and CDR2 FQGTGA. CDR3 nucleotides: TGTGCCAGCAGCTTAGCCCGGACTAGCGGGAGTGAGCAGTTCTTC. Its translation: CASSLARTSGSEQFF.

J is TRBJ1-1 and V is TRBV6-5, with 8 bases matching TRBD1. Losses at the gene ends were 10 bases for V and 0 bases for J; bases not matched to a gene: 7. The germline V gene encodes CDR1 MNHEY and CDR2 SVGAGI. The CDR3 loop spans 14 amino acids. CDR3 sequence: CATLRDRLNTEAFF. The CDR3, as DNA: TGTGCCACCCTCCGGGACAGGTTGAACACTGAAGCTTTCTTT.

This clone was seen ten or more times. The rearrangement joins TRBV29-1 to TRBJ1-5, with D perhaps matching TRBD1 (6 bases). The V end lost 6 bases, the J end lost 5 bases, and 17 bases lay between the germline ends. This CDR3 comprises 14 residues. The germline CDR1 and CDR2 sequences are SQVTM and ANQGSEA. The CDR3 nucleotides read TGCAGCGTCGCCGGGACAAACGGGGATCAGCCCCAGCATTTT. Translated: CSVAGTNGDQPQHF.

The chain joins TRBV9 to TRBJ1-1, with a tentative D call TRBD1 (6 bases). V lost 3 bases and J lost 4, with 10 bases in between. Germline CDR1 reads SGDLS; CDR2 reads YYNGEE. The CDR3 is 13 amino acids. The DNA for the CDR3 is TGTGCCAGCAGCGAGGGGGTGGGCACTGAAGCTTTCTTT. Amino acid sequence: CASSEGVGTEAFF.